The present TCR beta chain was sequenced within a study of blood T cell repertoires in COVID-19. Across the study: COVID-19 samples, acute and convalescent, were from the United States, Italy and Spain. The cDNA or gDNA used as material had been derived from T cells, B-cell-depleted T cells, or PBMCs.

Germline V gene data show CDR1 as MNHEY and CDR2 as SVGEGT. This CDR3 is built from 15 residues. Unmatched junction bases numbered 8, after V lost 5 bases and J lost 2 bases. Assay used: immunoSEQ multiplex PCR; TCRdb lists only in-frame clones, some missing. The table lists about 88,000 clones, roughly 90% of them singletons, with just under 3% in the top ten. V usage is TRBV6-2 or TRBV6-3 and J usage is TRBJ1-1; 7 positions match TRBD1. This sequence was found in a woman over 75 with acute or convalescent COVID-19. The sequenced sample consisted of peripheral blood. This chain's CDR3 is CASSTRQGFNTEAFF. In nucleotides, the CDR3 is TGTGCCAGCAGTACTCGACAGGGATTTAACACTGAAGCTTTCTTT.